The T cell receptor beta chain described here comes from a study of blood T cell repertoires in COVID-19. The overall study: Acute and convalescent COVID-19 specimens originated in the United States, Italy and Spain. PBMCs, B-cell-depleted T cells, or T cells provided the cDNA or gDNA that made up the material.

Germline-derived CDR1 and CDR2 are SGHTA and FQGNSA. Losses at the gene ends were 5 bases for V and 1 base for J; bases not matched to a gene: 6. The CDR3 covers 15 residues. As handled by the study authors: Estimated nucleated cell counts came from reference gene primer amplification. Using immunoSEQ multiplex PCR, the repertoire was profiled, and TCRdb retains in-frame clones only, with some absent. The V and J calls and clone size were taken over from that table, and D and trimming were inferred from the DNA. The data hold around 70,000 clones, with approximately 84% observed a single time. The specimen sequenced was peripheral blood. The clonotype originates from a man in his 70s with acute or convalescent COVID-19. The rearrangement uses TRBV7-2 and TRBJ2-5; 8 nucleotides line up with TRBD2. The CDR3 sequence: CASSPSGPTQETQYF. The CDR3 DNA reads as TGTGCCAGCAGCCCTAGCGGGCCCACCCAAGAGACCCAGTACTTC.